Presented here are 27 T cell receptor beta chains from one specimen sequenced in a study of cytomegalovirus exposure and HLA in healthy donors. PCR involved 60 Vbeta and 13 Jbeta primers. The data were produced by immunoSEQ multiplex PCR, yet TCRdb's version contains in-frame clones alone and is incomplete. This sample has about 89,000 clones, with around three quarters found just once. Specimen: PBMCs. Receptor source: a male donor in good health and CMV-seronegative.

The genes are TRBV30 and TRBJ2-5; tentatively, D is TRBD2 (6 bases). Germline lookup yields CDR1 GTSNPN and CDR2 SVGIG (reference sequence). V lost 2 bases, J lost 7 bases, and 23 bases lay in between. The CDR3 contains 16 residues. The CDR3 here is CAWSPLPGLPSGTQYF. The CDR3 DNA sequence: TGTGCCTGGAGTCCCCTCCCGGGACTCCCGAGCGGGACCCAGTACTTC.

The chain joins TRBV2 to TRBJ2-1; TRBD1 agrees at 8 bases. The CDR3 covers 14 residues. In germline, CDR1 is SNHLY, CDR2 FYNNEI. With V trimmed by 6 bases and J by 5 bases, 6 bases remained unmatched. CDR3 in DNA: TGTGCCAGCAGAGCCGGGACAGGAAACAATGAGCAGTTCTTC. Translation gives CASRAGTGNNEQFF.

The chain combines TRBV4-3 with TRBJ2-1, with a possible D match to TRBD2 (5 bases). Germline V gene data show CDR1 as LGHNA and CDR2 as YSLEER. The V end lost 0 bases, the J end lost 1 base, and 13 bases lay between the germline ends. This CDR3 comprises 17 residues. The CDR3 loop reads CASSQDTGSQSYNEQFF. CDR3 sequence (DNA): TGCGCCAGCAGCCAAGATACGGGATCCCAATCCTACAATGAGCAGTTCTTC.

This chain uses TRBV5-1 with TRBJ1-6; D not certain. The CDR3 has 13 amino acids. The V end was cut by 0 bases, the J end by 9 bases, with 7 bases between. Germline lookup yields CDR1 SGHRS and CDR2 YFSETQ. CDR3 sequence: CASSLDGGSPLHF. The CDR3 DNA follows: TGCGCCAGCAGCTTGGATGGAGGTTCACCCCTCCACTTT.

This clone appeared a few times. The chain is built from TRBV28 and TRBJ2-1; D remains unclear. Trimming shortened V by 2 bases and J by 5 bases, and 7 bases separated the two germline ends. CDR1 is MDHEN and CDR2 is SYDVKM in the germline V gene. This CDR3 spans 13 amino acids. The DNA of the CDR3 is TGTGCCAGCAGTTTACAGAATAACAATGAGCAGTTCTTC. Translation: CASSLQNNNEQFF.

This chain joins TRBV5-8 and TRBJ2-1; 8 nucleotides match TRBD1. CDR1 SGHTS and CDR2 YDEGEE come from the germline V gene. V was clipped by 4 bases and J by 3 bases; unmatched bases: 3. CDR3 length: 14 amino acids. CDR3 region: CASSRQGIYNEQFF. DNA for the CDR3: TGTGCCAGCAGCCGACAGGGGATCTACAATGAGCAGTTCTTC.

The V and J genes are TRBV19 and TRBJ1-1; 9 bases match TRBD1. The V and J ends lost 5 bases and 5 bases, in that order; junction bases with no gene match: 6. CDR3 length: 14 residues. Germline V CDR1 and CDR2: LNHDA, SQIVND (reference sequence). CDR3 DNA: TGTGCCAGTAGTTCGACAGGGGGGAATACTGAAGCTTTCTTT. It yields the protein CASSSTGGNTEAFF.

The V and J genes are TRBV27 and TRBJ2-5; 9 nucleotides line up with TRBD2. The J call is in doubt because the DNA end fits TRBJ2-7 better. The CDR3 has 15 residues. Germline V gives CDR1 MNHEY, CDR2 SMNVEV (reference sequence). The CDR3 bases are TGTGCCAGCAGTTTAAGCGGGAGGATCTCCTACGAGCAGTACTTC. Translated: CASSLSGRISYEQYF.

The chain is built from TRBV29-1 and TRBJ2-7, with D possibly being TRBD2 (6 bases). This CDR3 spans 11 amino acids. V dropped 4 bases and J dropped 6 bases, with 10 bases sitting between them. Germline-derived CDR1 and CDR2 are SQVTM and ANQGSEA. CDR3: CSVGWGVEQYF. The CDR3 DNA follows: TGCAGCGTTGGGTGGGGGGTCGAGCAGTACTTC.

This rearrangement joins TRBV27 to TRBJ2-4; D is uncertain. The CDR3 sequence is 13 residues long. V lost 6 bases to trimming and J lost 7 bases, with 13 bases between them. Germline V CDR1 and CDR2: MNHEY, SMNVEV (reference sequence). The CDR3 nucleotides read TGTGCCAGCAGCCGGGTAGCAGCTAACATTCAGTACTTC. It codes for CASSRVAANIQYF.

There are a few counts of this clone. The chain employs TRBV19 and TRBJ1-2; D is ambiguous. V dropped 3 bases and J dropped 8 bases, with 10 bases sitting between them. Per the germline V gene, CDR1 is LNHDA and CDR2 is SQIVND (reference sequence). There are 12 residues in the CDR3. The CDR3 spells CASSMLGGGYTF. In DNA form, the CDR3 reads TGTGCCAGTAGTATGCTAGGAGGCGGCTACACCTTC.

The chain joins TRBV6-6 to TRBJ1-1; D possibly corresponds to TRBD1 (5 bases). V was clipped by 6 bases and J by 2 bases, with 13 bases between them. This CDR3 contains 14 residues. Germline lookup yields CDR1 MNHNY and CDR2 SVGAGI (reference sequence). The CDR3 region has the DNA TGTGCCAGCAGCCGCGAGACAGTTAACACTGAAGCTTTCTTT. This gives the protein CASSRETVNTEAFF.

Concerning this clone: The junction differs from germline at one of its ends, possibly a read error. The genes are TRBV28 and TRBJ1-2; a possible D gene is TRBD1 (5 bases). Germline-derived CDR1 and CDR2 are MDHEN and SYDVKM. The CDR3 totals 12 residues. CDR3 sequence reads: CASSLEVAGRVF. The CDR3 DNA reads TGTGCCAGCAGTTTAGAAGTGGCAGGGAGGGTCTTC.

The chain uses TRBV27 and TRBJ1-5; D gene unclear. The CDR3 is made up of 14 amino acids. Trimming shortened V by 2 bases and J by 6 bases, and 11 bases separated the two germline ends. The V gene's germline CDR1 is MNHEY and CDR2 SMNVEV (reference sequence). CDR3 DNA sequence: TGTGCCAGCAGTTTAAGTTCCGGGGTTCAGCCCCAGCATTTT. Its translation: CASSLSSGVQPQHF.

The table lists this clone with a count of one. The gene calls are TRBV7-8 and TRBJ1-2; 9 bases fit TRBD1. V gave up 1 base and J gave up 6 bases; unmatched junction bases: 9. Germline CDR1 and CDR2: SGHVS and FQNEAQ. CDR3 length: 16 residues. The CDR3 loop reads CASSLGRRGQGNGYTF. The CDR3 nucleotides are TGTGCCAGCAGCTTAGGGAGGCGGGGACAGGGAAATGGCTACACCTTC.

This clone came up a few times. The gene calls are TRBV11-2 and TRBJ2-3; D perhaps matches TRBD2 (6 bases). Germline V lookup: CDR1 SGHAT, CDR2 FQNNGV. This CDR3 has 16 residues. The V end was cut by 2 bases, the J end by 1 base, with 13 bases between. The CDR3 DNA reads TGTGCCAGCAGCTTATCAAACCGGGAGCGCACAGATACGCAGTATTTT. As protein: CASSLSNRERTDTQYF.

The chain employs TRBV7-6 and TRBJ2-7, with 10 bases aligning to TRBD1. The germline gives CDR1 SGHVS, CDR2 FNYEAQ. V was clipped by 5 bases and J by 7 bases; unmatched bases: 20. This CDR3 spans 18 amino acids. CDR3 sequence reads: CASSTGQGPVDYSEEQYF. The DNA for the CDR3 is TGTGCCAGCAGCACGGGACAGGGGCCAGTTGATTATTCGGAAGAGCAGTACTTC.

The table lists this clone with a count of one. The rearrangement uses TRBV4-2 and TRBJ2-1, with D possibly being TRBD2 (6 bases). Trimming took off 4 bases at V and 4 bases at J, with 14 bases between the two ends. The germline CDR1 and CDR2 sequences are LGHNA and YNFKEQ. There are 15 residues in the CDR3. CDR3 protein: CASSPELAKYNEQFF. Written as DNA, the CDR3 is TGTGCCAGCAGCCCGGAACTAGCCAAATACAATGAGCAGTTCTTC.

CDR3 protein: CASSLSGLAAYEQYF. DNA for the CDR3: TGTGCCAGCAGCCTTTCGGGACTAGCGGCATACGAGCAGTACTTC. The V and J genes are TRBV7-2 and TRBJ2-7; 11 bases map to TRBD2. The CDR3 covers 15 residues. Germline V gives CDR1 SGHTA, CDR2 FQGNSA. With 5 bases clipped from V and 4 bases from J, the junction kept 7 bases outside the gene matches.

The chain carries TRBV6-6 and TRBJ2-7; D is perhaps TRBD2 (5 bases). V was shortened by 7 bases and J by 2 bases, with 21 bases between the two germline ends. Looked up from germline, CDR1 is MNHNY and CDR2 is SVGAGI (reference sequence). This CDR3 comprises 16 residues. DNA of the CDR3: TGTGCCAGCACCAAGCCCGGAGGCAGGAGCACCTACGAGCAGTACTTC. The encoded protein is CASTKPGGRSTYEQYF.

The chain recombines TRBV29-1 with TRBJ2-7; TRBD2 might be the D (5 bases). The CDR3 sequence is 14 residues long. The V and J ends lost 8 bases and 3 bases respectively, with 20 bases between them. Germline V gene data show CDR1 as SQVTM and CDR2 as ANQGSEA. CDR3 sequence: CSPGLDGVRYEQYF. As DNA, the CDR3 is TGCAGCCCGGGTCTGGACGGGGTTCGCTACGAGCAGTACTTC.

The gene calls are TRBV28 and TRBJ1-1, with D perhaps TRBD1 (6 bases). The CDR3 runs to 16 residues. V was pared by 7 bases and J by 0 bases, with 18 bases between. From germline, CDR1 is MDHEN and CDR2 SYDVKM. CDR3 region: CASTPSGGRMNTEAFF. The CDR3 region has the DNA TGTGCCAGCACCCCAAGTGGGGGCCGGATGAACACTGAAGCTTTCTTT.

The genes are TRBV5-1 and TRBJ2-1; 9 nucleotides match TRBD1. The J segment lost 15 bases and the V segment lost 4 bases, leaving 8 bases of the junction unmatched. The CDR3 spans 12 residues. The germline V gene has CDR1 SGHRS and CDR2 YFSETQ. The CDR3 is CASSPAGTGMFF. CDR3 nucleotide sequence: TGCGCCAGCAGCCCGGCCGGGACAGGGATGTTCTTC. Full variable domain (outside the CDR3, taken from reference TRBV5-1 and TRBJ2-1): KAGVTQTPRYLIKTRGQQVTLSCSPISGHRSVSWYQQTPGQGLQFLFEYFSETQRNKGNFPGRFSGRQFSNSRSEMNVSTLELGDSALYLCASSPAGTGMFFGPGTRLTVL.

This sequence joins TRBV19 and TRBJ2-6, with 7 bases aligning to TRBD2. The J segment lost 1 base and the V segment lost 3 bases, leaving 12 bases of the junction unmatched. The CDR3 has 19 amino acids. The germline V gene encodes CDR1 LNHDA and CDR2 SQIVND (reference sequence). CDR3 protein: CASSILPTGEGSGANVLTF. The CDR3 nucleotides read TGTGCCAGTAGTATTCTTCCAACTGGGGAGGGGTCTGGGGCCAACGTCCTGACTTTC.

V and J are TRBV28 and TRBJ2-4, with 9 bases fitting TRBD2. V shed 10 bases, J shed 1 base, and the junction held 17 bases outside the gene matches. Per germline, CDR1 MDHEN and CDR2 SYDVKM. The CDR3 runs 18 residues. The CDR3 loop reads CATHERGSGSGAKNIQYF. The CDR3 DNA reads TGTGCCACCCACGAGAGGGGTAGCGGGAGTGGGGCCAAAAACATTCAGTACTTC.

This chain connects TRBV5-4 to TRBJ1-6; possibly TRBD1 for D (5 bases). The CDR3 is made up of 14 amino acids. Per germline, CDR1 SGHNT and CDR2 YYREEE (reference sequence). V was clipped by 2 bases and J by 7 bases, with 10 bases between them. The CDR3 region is CASSFRGGNSPLHF. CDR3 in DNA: TGTGCCAGCAGCTTCCGGGGGGGGAATTCACCCCTCCACTTT.

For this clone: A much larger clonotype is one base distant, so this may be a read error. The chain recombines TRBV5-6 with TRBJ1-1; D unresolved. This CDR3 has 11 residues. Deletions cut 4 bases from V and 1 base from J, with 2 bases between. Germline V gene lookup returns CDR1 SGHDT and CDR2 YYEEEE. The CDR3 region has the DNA TGTGCCAGCAGCCGGAACACTGAAGCTTTCTTT. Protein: CASSRNTEAFF.